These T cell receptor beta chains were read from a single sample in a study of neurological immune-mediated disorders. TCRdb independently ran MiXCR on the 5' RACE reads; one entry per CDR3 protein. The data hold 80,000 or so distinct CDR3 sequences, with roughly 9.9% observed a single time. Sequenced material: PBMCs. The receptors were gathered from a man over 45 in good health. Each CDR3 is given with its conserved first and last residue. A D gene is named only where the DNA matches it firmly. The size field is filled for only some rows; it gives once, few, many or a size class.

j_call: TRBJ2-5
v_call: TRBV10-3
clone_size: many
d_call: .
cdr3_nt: TGTGCCATCAGTGACTCCCAGACCGGGAAAGAGACCCAGTACTTC
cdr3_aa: CAISDSQTGKETQYF

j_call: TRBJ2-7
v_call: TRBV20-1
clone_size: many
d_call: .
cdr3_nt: TGCAGTGCTAGAGGGACAGCGAGCTCCTACGAGCAGTACTTC
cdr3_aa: CSARGTASSYEQYF

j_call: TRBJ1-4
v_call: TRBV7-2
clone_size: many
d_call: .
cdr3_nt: TGTGCCAGCAGAGGGACGCCGGGGGAGAAACTGTTTTTT
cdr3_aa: CASRGTPGEKLFF

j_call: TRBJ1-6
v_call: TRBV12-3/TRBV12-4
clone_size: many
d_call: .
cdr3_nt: TGTGCCAGCAGCCCTACAGGCCGTAATTCACCCCTCCACTTT
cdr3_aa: CASSPTGRNSPLHF

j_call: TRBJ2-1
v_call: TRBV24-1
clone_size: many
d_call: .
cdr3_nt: TGTGCCACCAGTGCAGGGTACAATGAGCAGTTCTTC
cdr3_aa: CATSAGYNEQFF

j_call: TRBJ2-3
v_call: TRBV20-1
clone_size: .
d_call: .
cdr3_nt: TGCAGTGCTCCGGCACAAGATACGCAGTATTTT
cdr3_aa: CSAPAQDTQYF

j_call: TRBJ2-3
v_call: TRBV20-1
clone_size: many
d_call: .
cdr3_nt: TGCAGTGCTGATGGACAATTTCCCACAGATACGCAGTATTTT
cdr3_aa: CSADGQFPTDTQYF

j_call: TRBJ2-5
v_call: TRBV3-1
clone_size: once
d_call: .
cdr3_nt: TGTGCCAGCAGGCGTGGGACAACTCAAGAGACCCAGTACTTC
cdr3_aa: CASRRGTTQETQYF

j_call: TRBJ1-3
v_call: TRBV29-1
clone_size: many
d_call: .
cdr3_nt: TGCAGCGTTAGGGGCTCTAGCTCTGGAAACACCATATATTTT
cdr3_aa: CSVRGSSSGNTIYF

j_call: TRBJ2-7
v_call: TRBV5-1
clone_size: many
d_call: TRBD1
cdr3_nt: TGCGCCAGCAGCCAAGGGACAGGGGTCTCCGAGCAGTACTTC
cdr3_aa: CASSQGTGVSEQYF

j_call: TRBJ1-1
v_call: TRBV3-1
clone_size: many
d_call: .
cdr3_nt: TGTGCCAGCAGCCAAGATGTTACGGGGCGAGGAGCTTTCTTT
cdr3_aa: CASSQDVTGRGAFF